Presented here are 4 T cell receptor beta chains from one specimen sequenced in a study of cytomegalovirus exposure and HLA in healthy donors (dated by TCRdb to about 2017). The receptor library was made with the immunoSEQ multiplex PCR assay. The multiplex PCR relied on a mix of 60 forward primers for TCR Vbeta segments and 13 reverse primers for TCR Jbeta segments. This immuneACCESS table, as held by TCRdb, lists in-frame sequences with V and J called but not all clones. Of the missing ones, under half trace to an unresolved V gene in checked studies; the others have no known cause. This sample lists roughly 100,000 clones; roughly 82% were detected once. The top ten clones comprise roughly 3.4% of the sample. The sample consisted of PBMCs. The source is a man aged 25-45 years in good health and CMV-seropositive.

The chain couples TRBV27 to TRBJ2-5, with TRBD2 matching 9 bases. This CDR3 is built from 15 residues. Trimming took 4 bases from V and 5 from J; bases not matched to a gene: 8. Germline lookup yields CDR1 MNHEY and CDR2 SMNVEV (reference sequence). The CDR3 spells CASSSPGLAKETQYF. In DNA, the CDR3 is TGTGCCAGCAGTTCCCCGGGACTAGCAAAGGAGACCCAGTACTTC.

This clone was seen just once. The rearrangement uses TRBV7-2 and TRBJ1-5; 8 bases fit TRBD1. The CDR3 is made up of 14 amino acids. Trimming cost V 1 base and J 4 bases; bases outside gene matches: 0. CDR1 is SGHTA, CDR2 FQGNSA, per germline. The CDR3 nucleotides read TGTGCCAGCAGCTTAGACAGGGGGAATCAGCCCCAGCATTTT. Protein sequence: CASSLDRGNQPQHF.

The chain recombines TRBV19 with TRBJ1-1; 7 bases line up with TRBD1. Germline values: CDR1 LNHDA, CDR2 SQIVND (reference sequence). The CDR3 is made up of 13 amino acids. V lost 7 bases and J lost 7; bases outside the gene matches: 9. CDR3 nucleotide sequence: TGTGCCAGTACTGGGACAGCGGATAGTGAAGCTTTCTTT. Translation: CASTGTADSEAFF.

This clone was picked up a small number of times. The V call is TRBV5-4, the J call TRBJ1-4; TRBD1 agrees at 9 bases. V gave up 3 bases and J gave up 7 bases; unmatched junction bases: 10. This CDR3 is 16 amino acids long. In germline, CDR1 is SGHNT, CDR2 YYREEE (reference sequence). The CDR3 protein is CASSSPLTGGSEKLFF. The DNA of the CDR3 is TGTGCCAGCAGCTCACCTCTGACAGGGGGAAGTGAAAAACTGTTTTTT.